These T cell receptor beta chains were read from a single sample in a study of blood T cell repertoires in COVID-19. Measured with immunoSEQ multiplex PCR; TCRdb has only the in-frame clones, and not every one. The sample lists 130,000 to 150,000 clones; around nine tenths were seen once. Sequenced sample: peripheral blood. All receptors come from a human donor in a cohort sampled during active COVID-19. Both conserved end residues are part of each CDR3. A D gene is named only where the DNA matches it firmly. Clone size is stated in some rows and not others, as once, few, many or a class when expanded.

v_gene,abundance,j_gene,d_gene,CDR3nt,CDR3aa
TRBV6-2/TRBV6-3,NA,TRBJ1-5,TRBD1,TGTGCCAGCAGTTACGGCGGACAGGGGTTAGGGCAGCCCCAGCATTTT,CASSYGGQGLGQPQHF
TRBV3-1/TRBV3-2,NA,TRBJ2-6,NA,TGTGCCAGCAGCCAAGGTCGGGGGGCGCGAGGGGCCAACGTCCTGACTTTC,CASSQGRGARGANVLTF
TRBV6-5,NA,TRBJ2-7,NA,TGTGCCAGCAACCAGGGAAGAGGGCAGTACTTC,CASNQGRGQYF
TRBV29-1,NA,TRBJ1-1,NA,TGCAGCGTTACGACGGCGGTCACTTATGAAGCTTTCTTT,CSVTTAVTYEAFF
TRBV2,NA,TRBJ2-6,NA,TGTGCCAGCAGTAGACGGACGGGACTCAGCTCTGGGGCCAACGTCCTGACTTTC,CASSRRTGLSSGANVLTF
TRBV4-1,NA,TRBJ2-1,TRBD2,TGCGCCAGCAGCCTACTACCCAGGGGCAGCGGGAGGAATGAGCAGTTCTTC,CASSLLPRGSGRNEQFF
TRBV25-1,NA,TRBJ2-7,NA,TGTGCCAGCAGTATCCGAGACTACGAGCAGTACTTC,CASSIRDYEQYF
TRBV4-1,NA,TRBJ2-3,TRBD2,TGCGCCAGCAGCCAATTACGGGGGGGAGGAGATACGCAGTATTTT,CASSQLRGGGDTQYF
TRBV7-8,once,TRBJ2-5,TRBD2,TGTGCCAGCAGCCGGACTAGCGGGGGGGCCTGGGAGACCCAGTACTTC,CASSRTSGGAWETQYF
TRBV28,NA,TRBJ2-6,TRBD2,TGTGCCAGCAGCAACGGGGGGTCTGGGGCCAACGTCCTGACTTTC,CASSNGGSGANVLTF
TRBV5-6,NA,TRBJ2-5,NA,TGTGCCAGCAGCCTGCGGGTTATCGGGGAGACCCAGTACTTC,CASSLRVIGETQYF
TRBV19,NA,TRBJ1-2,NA,TGTGCCAGTAGTATTGGCAGTGGCTACACCTTC,CASSIGSGYTF
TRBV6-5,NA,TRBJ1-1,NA,TGTGCCAGCAGTTCCCAGGGGATTGTAGCTTTCTTT,CASSSQGIVAFF
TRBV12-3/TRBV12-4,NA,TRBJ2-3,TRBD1,TGTGCCAGCAGGGACAGGGGCACAGATACGCAGTATTTT,CASRDRGTDTQYF
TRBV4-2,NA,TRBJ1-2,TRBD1,TGTGCCAGCAGCCTCCACGGACAGGGAGAAGCGGATGGCTACACCTTC,CASSLHGQGEADGYTF
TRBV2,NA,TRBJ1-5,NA,TGTGCCAGCAGTGAGGGGCGGAATCAGCCCCAGCATTTT,CASSEGRNQPQHF
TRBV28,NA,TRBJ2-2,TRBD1,TGTGCCAGCAGTCTCCCCGGCGGGACAGGGGTCACCGGGGAGCTGTTTTTT,CASSLPGGTGVTGELFF
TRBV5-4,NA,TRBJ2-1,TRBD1,TGTGCCAGCAGCCCGACCTCGGACAGGGTGAGTGAGCAGTTCTTC,CASSPTSDRVSEQFF
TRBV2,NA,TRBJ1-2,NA,TGTGCCAGCAGTGACGGGATGTTGGCGGGATCGTATAACTATGGCTACACCTTC,CASSDGMLAGSYNYGYTF
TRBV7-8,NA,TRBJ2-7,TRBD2,TGTGCCAGCAGCTTAGGGACTAGCGGCTCCTACGAGCAGTACTTC,CASSLGTSGSYEQYF
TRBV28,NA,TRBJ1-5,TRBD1,TGTGCCAGCAGTTTAGGACAGGGTTGGCAGCCCCAGCATTTT,CASSLGQGWQPQHF
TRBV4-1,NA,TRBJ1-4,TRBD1,TGCGCCAGCAGCCGGCCCGGGACAGGACGAAATGAAAAACTGTTTTTT,CASSRPGTGRNEKLFF
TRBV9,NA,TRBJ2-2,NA,TGTGCCAGCAGCCTTTTACAGGGACCCACCGGGGAGCTGTTTTTT,CASSLLQGPTGELFF
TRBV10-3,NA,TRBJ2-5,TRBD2,TGTGCCATCAGTCAGACTAGCGGCGGGGCCCAGTACTTC,CAISQTSGGAQYF
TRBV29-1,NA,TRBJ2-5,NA,TGCAGCGTCCTAAAGCAACAGGGCCTCCCCCAGTACTTC,CSVLKQQGLPQYF
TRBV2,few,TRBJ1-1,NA,TGTGCCAGCCGCCAGGCCAGCTTGAACACTGAAGCTTTCTTT,CASRQASLNTEAFF
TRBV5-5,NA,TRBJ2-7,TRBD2,TGTGCCAGCACTTCGGGGGGGCGCATATCCTACGAGCAGTACTTC,CASTSGGRISYEQYF
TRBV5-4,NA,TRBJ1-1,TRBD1,TGTGCCAGCAGCTTGGGGGACAGGGGAGCTTTCTTT,CASSLGDRGAFF
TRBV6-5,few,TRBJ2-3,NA,TGTGCCAGCAGTTACGCCCCGACTAGCACAGATACGCAGTATTTT,CASSYAPTSTDTQYF
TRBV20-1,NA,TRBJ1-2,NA,TGCAGTGTCAGGGAGGACTATGGCTACACCTTC,CSVREDYGYTF
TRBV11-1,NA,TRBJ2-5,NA,TGTGCCAGCAGCTTGGCGGGGGCCCGGGAGACCCAGTACTTC,CASSLAGARETQYF
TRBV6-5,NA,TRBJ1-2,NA,TGTGCCAGCAGGACAGGCGCCTCTAACTATGGCTACACCTTC,CASRTGASNYGYTF
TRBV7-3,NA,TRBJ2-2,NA,TGTGCCAGCGGGAATCCGGGACACCGACACGGGGAGCTGTTTTTT,CASGNPGHRHGELFF
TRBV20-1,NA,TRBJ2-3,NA,TGCAGTGCTAGTTGGAGGGGTTTGAAAGATACGCAGTATTTT,CSASWRGLKDTQYF
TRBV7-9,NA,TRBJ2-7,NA,TGTGCCAGCAGCTCGAGTAGCGGAAACTACGAGCAGTACTTC,CASSSSSGNYEQYF
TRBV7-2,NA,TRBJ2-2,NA,TGTGCCAGCAGCTTACAGGGAAGAACCGGGGAGCTGTTTTTT,CASSLQGRTGELFF
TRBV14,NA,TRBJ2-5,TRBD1,TGTGCCAGCAGCCAACAGGGGGCGGACGAGACCCAGTACTTC,CASSQQGADETQYF
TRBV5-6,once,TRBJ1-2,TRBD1,TGTGCCAGCAGCCGGACAGGGAACTATGGCTACACCTTC,CASSRTGNYGYTF
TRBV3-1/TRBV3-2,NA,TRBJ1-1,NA,TGTGCCACACAGGGCGGTTACATGAACACTGAAGCTTTCTTT,CATQGGYMNTEAFF
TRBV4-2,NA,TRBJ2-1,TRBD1,TGTGCCAGCAGCCCGCAGGTCGGGACAGGGGCTGACAATGAGCAGTTCTTC,CASSPQVGTGADNEQFF
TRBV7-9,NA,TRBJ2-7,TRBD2,TGTGCCAGCAGCCGACTAGCGGGGTACGAGCAGTACTTC,CASSRLAGYEQYF
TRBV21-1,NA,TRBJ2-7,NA,TGTGCCAGCAGCAAACACAGGGACCGCGTATGGCAGTACTTC,CASSKHRDRVWQYF
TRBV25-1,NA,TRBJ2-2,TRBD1,TGTGCCAGCAGGGTGGACAGGGGGAACACCGGGGAGCTGTTTTTT,CASRVDRGNTGELFF
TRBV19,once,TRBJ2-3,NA,TGTGCCAGTAGGCCCTCAACCCGGGGGGCCCAGACATTCACAGATACGCAGTATTTT,CASRPSTRGAQTFTDTQYF
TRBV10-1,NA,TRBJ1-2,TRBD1,TGCGCCAGCAGTGCCGACAGGGGGATTTGCTATGGCTACACCTTC,CASSADRGICYGYTF
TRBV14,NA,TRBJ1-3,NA,TGTGCCAGCAGCCAGAGTGGAAACACCATATATTTT,CASSQSGNTIYF
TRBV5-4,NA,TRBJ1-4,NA,TGTGCCAGCAGCCCTTGGGGGCGAAGTGAAAAACTGTTTTTT,CASSPWGRSEKLFF
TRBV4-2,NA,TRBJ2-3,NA,TGTGCCAGCAGCCAAGAATTCGGCACAGATACGCAGTATTTT,CASSQEFGTDTQYF
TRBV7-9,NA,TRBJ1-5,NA,TGTGCCAGCAGCCCAAATGGGGCTCAGCCCCAGCATTTT,CASSPNGAQPQHF
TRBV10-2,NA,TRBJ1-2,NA,TGCGCCAGCGGGGGGGGTGCTAACTATGGCTACACCTTC,CASGGGANYGYTF
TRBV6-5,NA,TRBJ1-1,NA,TGTGCCAGCCGATCAGGGGTTGGCACTGAAGCTTTCTTT,CASRSGVGTEAFF
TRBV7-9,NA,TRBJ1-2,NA,TGTGCCAGCAGCTTATATTTGCGTGGCTACACCTTC,CASSLYLRGYTF